This T cell receptor beta chain was retrieved from a study of vaccination and CD4 T cells after COVID-19. Study findings and constraints: From roughly 21 to 40, the median of SARS-CoV-2-reactive clonotypes rose without reaching significance.

Germline V lookup: CDR1 SGHVS, CDR2 FQNEAQ. V lost 0 bases, J lost 1 base, and 13 bases lay in between. The CDR3 sequence is 17 residues long. TCRdb analysed the PCR reads with MiXCR anew, one entry per CDR3 protein. The table records under 20,000 distinct CDR3 sequences, around 62% of them present only once. Points on this clonotype: The antigen is not known.

The specimen comprised CD4+ T cells from blood, sampled before SARS-CoV-2 vaccination. The chain has TRBV7-8 and TRBJ2-1; the D gene is possibly TRBD2 (6 bases). This receptor was identified in a human donor who had recovered from COVID-19. CDR3 nucleotides: TGTGCCAGCAGCTTAGCGCTCGAGCGGGCATCCTACAATGAGCAGTTCTTC. Amino acids: CASSLALERASYNEQFF.